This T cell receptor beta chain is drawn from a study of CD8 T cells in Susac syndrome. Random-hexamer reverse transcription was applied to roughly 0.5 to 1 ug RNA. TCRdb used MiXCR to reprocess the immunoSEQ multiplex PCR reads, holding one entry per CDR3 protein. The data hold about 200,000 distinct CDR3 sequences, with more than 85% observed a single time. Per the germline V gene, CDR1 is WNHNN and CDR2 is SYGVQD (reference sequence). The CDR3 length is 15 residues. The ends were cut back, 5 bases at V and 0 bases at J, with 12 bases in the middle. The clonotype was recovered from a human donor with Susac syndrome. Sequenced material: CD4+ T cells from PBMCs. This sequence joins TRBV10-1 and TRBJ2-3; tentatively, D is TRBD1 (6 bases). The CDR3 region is CASSYNTGSTDTQYF. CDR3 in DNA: TGCGCCAGCAGTTACAATACAGGGAGCACAGATACGCAGTATTTT.